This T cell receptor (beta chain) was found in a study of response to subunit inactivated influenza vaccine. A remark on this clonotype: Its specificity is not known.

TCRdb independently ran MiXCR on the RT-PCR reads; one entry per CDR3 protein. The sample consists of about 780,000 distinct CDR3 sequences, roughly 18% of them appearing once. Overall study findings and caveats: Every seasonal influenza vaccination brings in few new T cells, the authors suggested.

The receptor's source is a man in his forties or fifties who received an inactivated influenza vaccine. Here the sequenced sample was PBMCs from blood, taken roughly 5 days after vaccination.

CDR3 coding DNA: TGTGCCACCGGGCAGCCAACCTACGAGCAGTACTTC. It translates to CATGQPTYEQYF. The rearrangement uses TRBV7-2 and TRBJ2-7; D call uncertain. Trimming removed 10 bases from V and 2 bases from J, with 12 bases in between. Germline assignment: CDR1 SGHTA and CDR2 FQGNSA. The CDR3 extends over 12 amino acids.